These 3 T cell receptor beta chains share one sample of origin, sequenced in a study of identical twins. Each CDR3 protein gets one entry after TCRdb re-called the 5' RACE reads with MiXCR. The sample holds 300,000 to 350,000 distinct CDR3 sequences, 9% to 15% seen once. This sample also appeared in a second study, on yellow fever vaccine responses in identical twins.

The sample comprised CD8+ T cells sorted from blood. Source of these receptors: a woman aged 18-29 years in good health.

The table lists this clonotype with a few counts. The chain couples TRBV15 to TRBJ2-1; 7 nucleotides line up with TRBD2. Per germline, CDR1 LNHNV and CDR2 YYDKDF (reference sequence). The CDR3 has 16 residues. After removal of 5 bases from V and 2 bases from J, the junction contained 9 bases not matched to a gene. The CDR3 DNA is TGTGCCACCAGCGACGACACGGGGGGAACCTACAATGAGCAGTTCTTC. Amino acids: CATSDDTGGTYNEQFF.

The sample holds many counts of this clonotype. The chain uses TRBV12-3 or TRBV12-4 and TRBJ1-2; D gene ambiguous. V was trimmed by 3 bases and J by 6 bases, leaving 20 bases between them. This CDR3 is 16 amino acids long. In nucleotides, the CDR3 is TGTGCCAGCAGTTTTGGCGAGGGTTCAACTATCGATGGCTACACCTTC. Protein product: CASSFGEGSTIDGYTF.

This clonotype was recorded at least ten times. This chain links TRBV4-1 with TRBJ2-5; 7 bases fit TRBD1. The junction had 6 bases not matched to a gene; V was cut back by 4 bases and J by 7 bases. Germline CDR1 and CDR2: MGHRA and YSYEKL. This CDR3 contains 13 residues. The CDR3 region has the DNA TGCGCCAGCAGCCCAGAACAGGGGCGGACCCAGTACTTC. Its translation: CASSPEQGRTQYF.